What follows describes a single T cell receptor (beta chain). Its cognate antigen is unknown. Germline-derived CDR1 and CDR2 are LNHDA and SQIVND (reference sequence). The CDR3 runs to 16 residues. Between the trimmed V and J ends, which lost 6 bases and 6 bases, there was a span of 21 bases. The data belong to a study of cytomegalovirus exposure and HLA in healthy donors. Findings of the study overall: The majority of TCR sequences were rare, yet some public TCRs appeared in many donors. According to the study, 150 to 200 TCR beta chains were cytomegalovirus-associated. Relative to equally common others, HLA-associated TCR beta chains showed greater clonal expansion in a later analysis.

The PCR used 60 Vbeta and 13 Jbeta primers. Sequencing used immunoSEQ multiplex PCR; TCRdb keeps in-frame clones, though not all of them. Among around 150,000 clones listed, 88% were seen once. The receptor was derived from a woman aged 40 to 49 in good health and CMV-seronegative. The chain links TRBV19 to TRBJ1-5; D perhaps matches TRBD1 (5 bases). Sequencing input: PBMCs. The CDR3 loop is CASSPGRQGIGQPQHF. Written as DNA, the CDR3 is TGTGCCAGTAGCCCCGGGAGGCAGGGTATAGGTCAGCCCCAGCATTTT.